The present T cell receptor (beta chain) was sequenced within a study of T cells in Graves' hyperthyroidism and ophthalmopathy. Study-wide results and limits: Ophthalmopathy and stable hyperthyroidism were told apart by a 13 V-J model.

What was amplified from RNA transcripts were TCR beta CDR3 regions. Initially, a first-round RT-PCR of the TCR CDR3 employed the HTBI primer set. TCRdb reprocessed the multiplex PCR reads with MiXCR, giving one entry per CDR3 protein. The sample shows a few hundred thousand distinct CDR3 sequences, about 15% of them seen only once. Germline assignment: CDR1 LNHNV and CDR2 YYDKDF (reference sequence). The CDR3 covers 15 residues. Trimming stripped 0 bases from V and 4 bases from J, with 12 bases between. This clonotype was recorded many times. Its antigen is not identified. The TCR originated in a woman in her thirties with Graves' ophthalmopathy. This chain uses TRBV15 with TRBJ1-2; D perhaps matches TRBD1 (6 bases). Sequenced: blood. Here the CDR3 DNA reads TGTGCCACCAGCAGAGACAGGGCAGGGGTCTATGGCTACACCTTC. Encoded protein: CATSRDRAGVYGYTF.